This T cell receptor beta chain was observed in a study of shared clonotypes between healthy human individuals. Study information: The cohort comprised a couple of women and a few men. Their ages spanned 18 to 49 years. Findings and caveats of the study: Few donors limited the genetic and exposure-history diversity represented.

Note on this clone: Its antigen is not identified.

Both subsets, CD45RA+ naive and CD45RA-negative memory, were split from the CD4+ cells. Only in-frame clones appear in the TCRdb table, and some are missing; sequencing was by immunoSEQ multiplex PCR. The sample comprises under 200,000 clones, 85% to 95% of which are singletons, and 0.067% rests with the top ten. The CDR3 length is 11 residues. The germline V gene has CDR1 DFQATT and CDR2 SNEGSKA (reference sequence). V dropped 6 bases and J dropped 9 bases, with 15 bases sitting between them. This TCR came from a woman younger than 45 in good health. This rearrangement joins TRBV20-1 to TRBJ2-7, with a weak D call TRBD2 (6 bases). Sequenced input: naive CD4+ T cells sorted from blood. Subset of the sample: CD45RA+ positively selected. The CDR3 spells CSARTGSWQYF. CDR3 nucleotides: TGCAGTGCGCGGACCGGGAGTTGGCAGTACTTC.